Sequencing of this T cell receptor (beta chain) was carried out in a study of shared clonotypes between healthy human individuals. Broader study findings: Naive subsets usually exceeded memory subsets in estimated richness.

Turning to this clone: Its antigen is not known.

TCRdb's table, derived via immunoSEQ multiplex PCR, lists solely in-frame clones and lacks some. The table has 2 million to 2.5 million clones, approximately 94% seen once. The sample comprised naive CD4+ T cells sorted from blood. The subset denotes: CD45RA+ positively selected. The sequence derives from a man younger than 35 in good health.

The DNA for the CDR3 is TGTGCCAGCAGCTTAGAGCAGGGGGAATACAATGAGCAGTTCTTC. Its translation: CASSLEQGEYNEQFF. This chain uses TRBV11-2 with TRBJ2-1, with 7 bases identical to TRBD1. Germline CDR1 and CDR2: SGHAT and FQNNGV. This CDR3 has 15 amino acids. V was clipped by 0 bases and J by 4 bases; unmatched bases: 3.